The TCR beta chain described here comes from a study of T-cell memory formation after mild COVID-19. This CDR3 is 15 amino acids long. The junction had 7 bases not matched to a gene; V was cut back by 1 base and J by 4 bases. Germline V gene sequence: CDR1 SGHDT, CDR2 YYEEEE. TCRdb reanalysed the 5' RACE reads using MiXCR and keeps one entry per CDR3 protein. Of roughly 350,000 distinct CDR3 sequences listed, 25% to 30% were seen once; the top ten hold approximately 13%. The J gene is TRBJ1-1, the V gene TRBV5-6; 7 nucleotides agree with TRBD1. The sequenced sample was PBMCs or a T cell subset sorted from them (not recorded which). The receptor was isolated from an adult woman who had mild COVID-19 (a few samples of this study predate the infection). Cell type and time point are not known. As DNA, the CDR3 is TGTGCCAGCAGCTTGATGACAGGGATGAGCACTGAAGCTTTCTTT. Its translation is CASSLMTGMSTEAFF. The whole variable domain, filled in from reference TRBV5-6 and TRBJ1-1, reads DAGVTQSPTHLIKTRGQQVTLRCSPKSGHDTVSWYQQALGQGPQFIFQYYEEEERQRGNFPDRFSGHQFPNYSSELNVNALLLGDSALYLCASSLMTGMSTEAFFGQGTRLTVV.